This T cell receptor (beta chain) was sequenced in a study of Ad26.COV2.S vaccination and SARS-CoV-2 variants. Repertoires were generated with immunoSEQ multiplex PCR, while TCRdb's copy carries only in-frame clones and drops some. This table has about 350,000 clones, approximately 86% appearing once. Indicated treatment: over 15 received Ad26.COV2.S at low or high dose, single or two shots; 5 received placebo; per-sample allocation not given. Collection of the samples took place on day 63 after the first injection of vaccine or placebo. What was given as vaccine was an Ad26 vector encoding Wuhan-strain SARS-CoV-2 spike. The CDR3 sequence is 19 residues long. V gave up 6 bases and J gave up 4 bases; unmatched junction bases: 17. Per the germline V gene, CDR1 is LGHDT and CDR2 is YNNKEL (reference sequence).

The source material was peripheral blood, sampled in a trial of Ad26.COV2.S vaccine versus placebo. This TCR was sampled from a person between 18 and 65 years old who received the Ad26.COV2.S COVID-19 vaccine or a placebo. This chain joins TRBV3-1 (or the pseudogene TRBV3-2) and TRBJ2-5, with TRBD2 identical over 13 bases. This chain's CDR3 is CASSPTSGGAGGARETQYF. For the CDR3, the DNA is TGTGCCAGCAGTCCTACTAGCGGGGGGGCCGGTGGCGCCAGAGAGACCCAGTACTTC.